The entry that follows covers one T cell receptor beta chain sequence. The sample is drawn from a study of shared clonotypes between healthy human individuals. Germline lookup yields CDR1 MNHNS and CDR2 SASEGT. Trimming took 0 bases from V and 9 from J, leaving 17 bases between them. The length of the CDR3 is 15 residues. Here immunoSEQ multiplex PCR was the method, and the copy in TCRdb shows in-frame clones only, minus some. The sample carries approximately 320,000 clones, over 65% recorded once. The rearrangement joins TRBV6-1 to TRBJ2-5, with D perhaps matching TRBD1 (5 bases). The source material was memory CD4+ T cells sorted from blood. Subset defined: CD45RA-negative fraction. The receptor was derived from a man aged 25-40 years in good health. CDR3 in amino acids: CASSEAKRQSRPQYF. The CDR3 coding sequence is TGTGCCAGCAGTGAAGCTAAGAGACAGTCTAGGCCCCAGTACTTC.